This record looks at one T cell receptor beta chain sequence and its context. Antigen specificity is unknown. These data are taken from a study of blood T cells in healthy people across ages. With a J-beta primer mix and a sample-barcoded 5' primer, a second PCR ran 7 to 11 cycles. Researchers report that a template-switch adaptor with 12 random nucleotides tagged each cDNA molecule. TCRdb redid the calling of the 5' RACE reads with MiXCR, one entry per CDR3 protein. The profile covers roughly 800,000 distinct CDR3 sequences, with roughly 50% appearing a single time and approximately 21% taken by the ten largest. Whole-study results and caveats: Long-lived and aged donors differed, with more naive CD4+ cells and higher diversity in the long-lived.

CDR3 length: 14 residues. The V end was cut by 4 bases, the J end by 4 bases, with 14 bases between. Germline-derived CDR1 and CDR2 are SGHRS and YFSETQ. The clonotype originates from a man aged 25-45 years in good health. Sequenced: blood. The chain recombines TRBV5-1 with TRBJ1-1; the D is unclear. The CDR3 is CASSTGTLTTEAFF. CDR3 coding DNA: TGCGCCAGCAGCACGGGCACCCTAACCACTGAAGCTTTCTTT.